Listed here are 8 T cell receptor beta chains from one sample, sequenced in a study of blood T cell repertoires in COVID-19. Some clones are missing from TCRdb's copy, which holds only in-frame ones; the method was immunoSEQ multiplex PCR. The data contain about 480,000 clones, roughly 87% of them singletons. The sequenced material came from peripheral blood. Receptor source: a man between 18 and 35 years old with COVID-19, enrolled during active disease.

The gene calls are TRBV21-1 and TRBJ2-5; the D call in the table, TRBD1, was not verified against the DNA. TRBV21-1 is classified as a pseudogene. The CDR3 extends over 17 amino acids. The CDR3 protein is CAGWGGGQKDWHGTQYF. The CDR3 DNA follows: TGTGCCGGGTGGGGTGGGGGACAAAAAGACTGGCACGGGACCCAGTACTTC.

The rearrangement uses TRBV7-8 and TRBJ1-1; D call uncertain. This CDR3 region has 14 residues. The germline V gene encodes CDR1 SGHVS and CDR2 FQNEAQ. Trimming took 3 bases from V and 4 from J, leaving 12 bases between them. This chain's CDR3 is CASSLVSGSTEAFF. The CDR3 DNA sequence: TGTGCCAGCAGCTTGGTCTCGGGGAGCACTGAAGCTTTCTTT.

In its sample, this clone was seen a few times. The genes are TRBV5-1 and TRBJ2-7; perhaps TRBD2 as D (6 bases). The germline V and J ends were trimmed by 6 bases and 3 bases, with 10 bases remaining between them. CDR1 SGHRS and CDR2 YFSETQ come from the germline V gene. The CDR3 covers 12 residues. CDR3 sequence reads: CASNGDFYEQYF. In DNA form, the CDR3 reads TGCGCCAGCAATGGGGACTTCTACGAGCAGTACTTC.

The chain uses TRBV6-5 and TRBJ1-2, with a tentative D call TRBD1 (6 bases). From germline, CDR1 is MNHEY and CDR2 SVGAGI. The CDR3 sequence is 13 residues long. The germline V and J ends were trimmed by 2 bases and 10 bases, with 14 bases remaining between them. The CDR3 region has the DNA TGTGCCAGCAGTTACGAGGCAGGGGATGCCTACACCTTC. It translates to CASSYEAGDAYTF.

This chain joins TRBV11-3 and TRBJ2-5, with 8 bases identical to TRBD1. Germline lookup yields CDR1 SGHNT and CDR2 YENEEA. The length of the CDR3 is 15 residues. Germline trimming cut 1 base from V and 6 bases from J; bases unmatched to any gene: 7. In nucleotides, the CDR3 is TGTGCCAGCAGCTTAGGGACAGGGCGACAACAGACCCAGTACTTC. This codes for CASSLGTGRQQTQYF.

The genes are TRBV7-8 and TRBJ2-3; the match to TRBD2 covers 11 bases. CDR1 and CDR2 from the germline V gene are SGHVS and FQNEAQ. CDR3 length equals 18 residues. The J segment lost 0 bases and the V segment lost 4 bases, leaving 9 bases of the junction unmatched. The CDR3 sequence is CASSSILAGVSSTDTQYF. In DNA form, the CDR3 reads TGTGCCAGCAGCTCCATACTAGCGGGGGTTTCAAGCACAGATACGCAGTATTTT.

This chain links TRBV7-2 with TRBJ2-7, with 14 bases aligning to TRBD2. The germline CDR1 and CDR2 sequences are SGHTA and FQGNSA. V was clipped by 3 bases and J by 7 bases; unmatched bases: 2. CDR3 length: 14 amino acids. The CDR3 loop is CASSLTSGRGEQYF. In nucleotides, the CDR3 is TGTGCCAGCAGCTTGACTAGCGGGAGGGGGGAGCAGTACTTC.

The chain uses TRBV30 and TRBJ1-3, with unresolved D. The V gene's germline CDR1 is GTSNPN and CDR2 SVGIG (reference sequence). The germline V and J ends were trimmed by 0 bases and 1 base, with 10 bases remaining between them. The CDR3 runs to 15 residues. Here the CDR3 DNA reads TGTGCCTGGAGTGTTCCGACAAGTTCTGGAAACACCATATATTTT. It specifies CAWSVPTSSGNTIYF.